This TCR beta chain was recovered during a study of blood T cell repertoires in COVID-19. CDR1 LNHDA and CDR2 SQIVND come from the germline V gene (reference sequence). CDR3 length equals 15 residues. V shed 5 bases and J shed 6 bases, with 18 bases lying between them. The repertoire was sequenced with immunoSEQ multiplex PCR; TCRdb's copy has only in-frame clones and lacks some. The sample has 130,000 to 150,000 clones, 65% to 80% seen once. The material sequenced was peripheral blood. The clonotype comes from a man older than 75 with acute or convalescent COVID-19. The V call is TRBV19, the J call TRBJ2-3; D ambiguous. The CDR3 sequence: CASSDDPGGADTQYF. The CDR3 coding sequence is TGTGCCAGTAGTGACGACCCCGGCGGTGCCGATACGCAGTATTTT.